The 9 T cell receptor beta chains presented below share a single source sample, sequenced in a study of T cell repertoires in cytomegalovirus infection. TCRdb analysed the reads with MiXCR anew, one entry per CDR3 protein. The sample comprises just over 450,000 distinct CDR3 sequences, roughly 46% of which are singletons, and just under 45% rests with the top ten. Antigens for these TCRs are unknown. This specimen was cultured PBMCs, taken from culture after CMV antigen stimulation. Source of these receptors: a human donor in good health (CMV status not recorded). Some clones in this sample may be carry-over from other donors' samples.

In DNA form, the CDR3 reads TGTGCCAGCAGTTTTACTAGCGCCCACGAGCAGTTCTTC. This encodes CASSFTSAHEQFF. The rearrangement joins TRBV27 to TRBJ2-1; 7 positions agree with TRBD2. V gave up 3 bases and J gave up 10 bases; unmatched junction bases: 6. Germline V gene data show CDR1 as MNHEY and CDR2 as SMNVEV (reference sequence). The CDR3 has 13 amino acids.

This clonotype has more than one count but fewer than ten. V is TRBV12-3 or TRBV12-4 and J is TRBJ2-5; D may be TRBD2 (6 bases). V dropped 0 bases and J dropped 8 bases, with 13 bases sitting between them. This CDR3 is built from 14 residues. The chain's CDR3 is CASSLAGGVTTQYF. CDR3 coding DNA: TGTGCCAGCAGTTTAGCCGGGGGAGTTACTACCCAGTACTTC.

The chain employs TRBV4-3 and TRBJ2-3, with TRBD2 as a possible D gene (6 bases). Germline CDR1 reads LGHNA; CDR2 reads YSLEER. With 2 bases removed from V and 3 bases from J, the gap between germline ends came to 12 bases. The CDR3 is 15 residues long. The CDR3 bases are TGCGCCAGCAGCCAAAGACTAGAACGGACAGATACGCAGTATTTT. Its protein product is CASSQRLERTDTQYF.

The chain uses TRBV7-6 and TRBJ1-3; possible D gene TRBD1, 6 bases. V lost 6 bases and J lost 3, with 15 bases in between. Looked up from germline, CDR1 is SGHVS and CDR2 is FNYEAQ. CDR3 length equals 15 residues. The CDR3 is CASSQQGHVGNTIYF. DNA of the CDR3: TGTGCCAGCAGTCAACAGGGACACGTTGGAAACACCATATATTTT.

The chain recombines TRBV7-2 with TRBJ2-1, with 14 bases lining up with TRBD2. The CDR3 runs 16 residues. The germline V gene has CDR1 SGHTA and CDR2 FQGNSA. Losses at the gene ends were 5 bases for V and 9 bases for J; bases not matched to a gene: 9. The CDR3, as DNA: TGTGCCAGCAGCAAGACGACTAGCGGGGGGGCCGCTGAGCAGTTCTTC. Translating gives CASSKTTSGGAAEQFF.

Written as DNA, the CDR3 is TGTGCCACCAGTGATTTAAAGGGCCCCAGCTCCTACAATGAGCAGTTCTTC. Its protein product is CATSDLKGPSSYNEQFF. The rearrangement joins TRBV24-1 to TRBJ2-1; D remains ambiguous. Deletions cut 1 base from V and 0 bases from J, with 12 bases between. The CDR3 is made up of 17 amino acids. Germline V gives CDR1 KGHDR, CDR2 SFDVKD.

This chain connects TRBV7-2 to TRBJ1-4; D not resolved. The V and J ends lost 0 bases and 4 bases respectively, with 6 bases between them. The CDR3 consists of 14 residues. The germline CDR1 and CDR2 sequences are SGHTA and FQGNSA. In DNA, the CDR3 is TGTGCCAGCAGCTTAGCAGTACATAATGAAAAACTGTTTTTT. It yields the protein CASSLAVHNEKLFF.

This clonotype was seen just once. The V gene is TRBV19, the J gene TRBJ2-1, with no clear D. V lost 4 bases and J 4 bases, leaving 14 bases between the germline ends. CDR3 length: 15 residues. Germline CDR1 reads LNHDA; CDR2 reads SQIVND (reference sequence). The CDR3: CASSTLHGTYNEQFF. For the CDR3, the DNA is TGTGCCAGTAGTACGCTCCATGGAACGTACAATGAGCAGTTCTTC.

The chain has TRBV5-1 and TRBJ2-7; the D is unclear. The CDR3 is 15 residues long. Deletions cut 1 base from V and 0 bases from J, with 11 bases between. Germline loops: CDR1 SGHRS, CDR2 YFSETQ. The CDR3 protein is CASSLFRVGSYEQYF. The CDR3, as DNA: TGCGCCAGCAGCTTGTTTCGGGTGGGCTCCTACGAGCAGTACTTC.